The T cell receptor beta chain described here comes from a study of T cell responses to AZD1222 COVID-19 vaccine. Study-level results: Unmutated variant regions are reportedly targeted by nearly half of spike-specific TCRs.

TCRdb's copy holds only in-frame clones and misses some; the assay was immunoSEQ multiplex PCR. The sample contains tens of thousands of clones, about nine tenths of which appear only once. This clone was seen a single time. Its antigen is still unknown. The CDR3 consists of 14 residues. The V end was cut by 6 bases, the J end by 3 bases, with 15 bases between. The germline CDR1 and CDR2 sequences are MNHEY and SVGAGI. The source is an adult who received the AZD1222 COVID-19 vaccine. V and J are TRBV6-5 and TRBJ2-7; TRBD1 might be the D (6 bases). This material consisted of peripheral blood, taken 28 days after the second AZD1222 dose. The CDR3 here is CASSNDRPGYEQYF. The CDR3 coding sequence is TGTGCCAGCAGCAACGACAGGCCGGGCTACGAGCAGTACTTC.